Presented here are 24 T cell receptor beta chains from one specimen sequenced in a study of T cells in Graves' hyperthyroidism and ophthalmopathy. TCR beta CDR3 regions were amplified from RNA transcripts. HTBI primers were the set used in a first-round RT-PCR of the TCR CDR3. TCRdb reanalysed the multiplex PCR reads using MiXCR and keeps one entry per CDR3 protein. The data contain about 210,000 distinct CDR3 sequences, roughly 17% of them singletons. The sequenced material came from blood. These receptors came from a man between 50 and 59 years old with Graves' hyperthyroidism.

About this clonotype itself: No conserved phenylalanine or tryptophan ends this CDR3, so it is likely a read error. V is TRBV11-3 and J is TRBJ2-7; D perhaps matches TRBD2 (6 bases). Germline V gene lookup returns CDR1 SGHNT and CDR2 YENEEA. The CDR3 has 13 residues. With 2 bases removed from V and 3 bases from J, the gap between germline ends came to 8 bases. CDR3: CASSLPGDYEQYL. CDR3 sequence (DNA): TGTGCCAGCAGCTTACCGGGAGACTACGAGCAGTACCTC.

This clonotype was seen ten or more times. The CDR3 here is CASSFGAIGDTQYF. CDR3 DNA sequence: TGTGCCAGCAGCTTCGGGGCGATCGGAGATACGCAGTATTTT. V and J are TRBV7-9 and TRBJ2-3; D may correspond to TRBD1 or TRBD2 (5 bases each). The CDR3 extends over 14 amino acids. With 3 bases removed from V and 5 bases from J, the gap between germline ends came to 12 bases. Germline V gene lookup returns CDR1 SEHNR and CDR2 FQNEAQ (reference sequence).

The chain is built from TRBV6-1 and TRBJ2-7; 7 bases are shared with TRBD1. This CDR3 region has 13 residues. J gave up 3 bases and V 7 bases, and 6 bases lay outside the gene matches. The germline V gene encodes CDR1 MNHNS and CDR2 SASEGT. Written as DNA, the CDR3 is TGTGCCAGCACTGTGACAGGGTTCTACGAGCAGTACTTC. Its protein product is CASTVTGFYEQYF.

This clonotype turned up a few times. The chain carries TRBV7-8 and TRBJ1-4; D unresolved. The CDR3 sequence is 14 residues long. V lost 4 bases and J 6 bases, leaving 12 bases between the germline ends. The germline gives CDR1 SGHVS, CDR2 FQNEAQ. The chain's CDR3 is CASSSAVRYEKLFF. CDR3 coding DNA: TGTGCCAGCAGCTCCGCAGTCCGCTATGAAAAACTGTTTTTT.

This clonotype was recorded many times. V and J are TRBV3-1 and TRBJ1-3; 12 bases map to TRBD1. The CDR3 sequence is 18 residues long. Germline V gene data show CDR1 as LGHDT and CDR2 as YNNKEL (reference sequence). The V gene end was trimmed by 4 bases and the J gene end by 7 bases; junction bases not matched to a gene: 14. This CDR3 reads CASSPQPGTGGNLNTIYF. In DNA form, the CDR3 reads TGTGCCAGCAGCCCTCAGCCAGGGACAGGGGGCAATCTTAACACCATATATTTT.

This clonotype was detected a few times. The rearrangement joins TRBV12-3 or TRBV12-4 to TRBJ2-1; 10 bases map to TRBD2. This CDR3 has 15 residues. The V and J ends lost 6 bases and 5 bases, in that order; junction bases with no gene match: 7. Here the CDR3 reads CASSRLAGVDNEQFF. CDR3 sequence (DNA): TGTGCCAGCAGCCGGCTAGCGGGAGTTGACAATGAGCAGTTCTTC.

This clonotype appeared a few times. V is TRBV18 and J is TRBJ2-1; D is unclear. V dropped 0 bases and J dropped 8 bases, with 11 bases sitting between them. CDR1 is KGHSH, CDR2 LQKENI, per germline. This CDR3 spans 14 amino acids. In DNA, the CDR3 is TGTGCCAGCTCACCACCGGGGTCAGGCGATGAGCAGTTCTTC. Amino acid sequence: CASSPPGSGDEQFF.

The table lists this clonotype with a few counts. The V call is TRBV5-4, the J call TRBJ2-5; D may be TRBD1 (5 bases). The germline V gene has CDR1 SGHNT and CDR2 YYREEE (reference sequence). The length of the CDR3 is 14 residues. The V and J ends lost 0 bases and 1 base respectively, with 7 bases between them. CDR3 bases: TGTGCCAGCAGCTTGGGACAGTCCCAAGAGACCCAGTACTTC. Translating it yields CASSLGQSQETQYF.

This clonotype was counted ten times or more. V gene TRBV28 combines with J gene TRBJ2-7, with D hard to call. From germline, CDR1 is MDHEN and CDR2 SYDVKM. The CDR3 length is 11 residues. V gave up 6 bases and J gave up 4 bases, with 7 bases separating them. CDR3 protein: CASRTIYEQYF. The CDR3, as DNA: TGTGCCAGCAGAACCATATACGAGCAGTACTTC.

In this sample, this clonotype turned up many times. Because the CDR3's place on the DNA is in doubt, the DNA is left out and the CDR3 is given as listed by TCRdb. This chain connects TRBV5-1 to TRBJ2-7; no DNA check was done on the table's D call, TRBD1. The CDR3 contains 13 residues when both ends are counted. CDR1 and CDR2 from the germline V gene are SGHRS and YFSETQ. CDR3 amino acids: CASSFGSGPEQYF.

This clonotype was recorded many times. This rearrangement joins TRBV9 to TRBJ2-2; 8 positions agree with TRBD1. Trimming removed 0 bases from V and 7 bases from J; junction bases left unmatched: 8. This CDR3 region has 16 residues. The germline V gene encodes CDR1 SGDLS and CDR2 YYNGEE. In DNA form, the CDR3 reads TGTGCCAGCAGCGTAGCTATTCAGGGGGCGGACGGGGAGCTGTTTTTT. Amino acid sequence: CASSVAIQGADGELFF.

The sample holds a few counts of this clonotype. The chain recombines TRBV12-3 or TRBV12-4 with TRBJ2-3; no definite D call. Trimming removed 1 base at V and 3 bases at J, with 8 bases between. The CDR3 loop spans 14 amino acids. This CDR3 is CASSLGSRTDTQYF. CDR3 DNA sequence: TGTGCCAGCAGTTTAGGGAGTCGAACAGATACGCAGTATTTT.

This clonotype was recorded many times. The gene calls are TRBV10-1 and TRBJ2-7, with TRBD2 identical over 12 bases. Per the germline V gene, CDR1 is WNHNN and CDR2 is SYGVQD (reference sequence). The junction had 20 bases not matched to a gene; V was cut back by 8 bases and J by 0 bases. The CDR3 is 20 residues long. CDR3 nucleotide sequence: TGCGCCAGCCTTCGGTGGCTAGCGGGAGGGAATATCTTACACTCCTACGAGCAGTACTTC. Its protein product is CASLRWLAGGNILHSYEQYF.

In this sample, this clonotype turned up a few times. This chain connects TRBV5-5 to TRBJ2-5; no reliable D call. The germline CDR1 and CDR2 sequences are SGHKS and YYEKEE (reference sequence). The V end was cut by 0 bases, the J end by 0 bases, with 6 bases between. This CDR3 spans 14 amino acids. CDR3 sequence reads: CASSLAGNQETQYF. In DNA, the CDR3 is TGTGCCAGCAGCTTGGCTGGCAACCAAGAGACCCAGTACTTC.

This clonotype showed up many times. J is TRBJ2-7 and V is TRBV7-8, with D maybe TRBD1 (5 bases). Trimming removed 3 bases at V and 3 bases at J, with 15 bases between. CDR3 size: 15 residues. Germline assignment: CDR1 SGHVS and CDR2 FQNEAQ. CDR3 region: CASSLGQDYGYEQYF. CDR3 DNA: TGTGCCAGCAGCTTGGGGCAGGATTACGGCTACGAGCAGTACTTC.

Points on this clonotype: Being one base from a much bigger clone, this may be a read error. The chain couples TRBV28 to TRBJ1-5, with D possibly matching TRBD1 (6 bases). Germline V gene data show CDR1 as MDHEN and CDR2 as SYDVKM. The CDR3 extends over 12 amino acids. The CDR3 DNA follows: TGTGCCGCAACAGGGACGAATCAGCCCCGGCATTTT. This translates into CAATGTNQPRHF.

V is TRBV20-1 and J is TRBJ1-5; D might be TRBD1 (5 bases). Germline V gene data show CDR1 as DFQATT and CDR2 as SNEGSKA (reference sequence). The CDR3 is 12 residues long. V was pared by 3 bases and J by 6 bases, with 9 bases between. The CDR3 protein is CSARRGPQPQHF. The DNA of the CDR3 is TGCAGTGCTAGGAGGGGACCTCAGCCCCAGCATTTT.

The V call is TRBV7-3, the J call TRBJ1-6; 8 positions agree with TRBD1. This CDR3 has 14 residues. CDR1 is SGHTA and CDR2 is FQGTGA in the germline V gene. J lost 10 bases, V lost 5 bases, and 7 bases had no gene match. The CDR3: CASSIRGQGSPLHF. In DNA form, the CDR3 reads TGTGCCAGCAGCATCAGGGGGCAAGGCTCACCCCTCCACTTT.

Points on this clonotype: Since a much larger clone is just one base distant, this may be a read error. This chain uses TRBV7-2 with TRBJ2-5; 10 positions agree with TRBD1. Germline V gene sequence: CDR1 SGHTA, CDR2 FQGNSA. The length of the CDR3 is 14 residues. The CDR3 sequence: CVSSSGQGRETQYF. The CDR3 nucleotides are TGTGTCAGCAGTTCGGGACAGGGGAGAGAGACCCAGTACTTC.

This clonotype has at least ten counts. The CDR3 coding sequence is TGTGCCAGCAGTATGGGGGGCGTGTACACCGGGGAGCTGTTTTTT. It encodes CASSMGGVYTGELFF. The chain uses TRBV28 and TRBJ2-2, with D perhaps assigned TRBD1 or TRBD2 (6 bases each). Germline V gene sequence: CDR1 MDHEN, CDR2 SYDVKM. V lost 5 bases and J lost 3, with 13 bases in between. The CDR3 loop spans 15 amino acids.

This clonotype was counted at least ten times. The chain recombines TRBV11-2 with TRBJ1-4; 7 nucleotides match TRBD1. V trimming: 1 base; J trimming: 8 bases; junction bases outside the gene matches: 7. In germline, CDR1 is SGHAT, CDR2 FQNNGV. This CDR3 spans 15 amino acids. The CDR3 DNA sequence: TGTGCCAGCAGCTTAGGAAGGGGGCCCGCAGAAAAACTGTTTTTT. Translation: CASSLGRGPAEKLFF.

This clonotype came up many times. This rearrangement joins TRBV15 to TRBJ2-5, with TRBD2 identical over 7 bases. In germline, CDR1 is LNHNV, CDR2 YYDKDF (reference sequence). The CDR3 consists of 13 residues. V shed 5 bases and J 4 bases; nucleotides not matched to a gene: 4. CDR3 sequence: CATSPIAGETQYF. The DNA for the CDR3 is TGTGCCACCAGCCCCATAGCGGGAGAGACCCAGTACTTC.

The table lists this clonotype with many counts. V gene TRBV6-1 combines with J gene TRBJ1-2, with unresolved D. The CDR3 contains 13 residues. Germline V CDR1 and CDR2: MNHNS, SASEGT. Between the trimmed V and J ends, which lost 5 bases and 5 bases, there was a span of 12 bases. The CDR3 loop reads CASSPAGSYGYTF. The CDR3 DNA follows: TGTGCCAGCAGTCCAGCGGGCAGTTATGGCTACACCTTC.

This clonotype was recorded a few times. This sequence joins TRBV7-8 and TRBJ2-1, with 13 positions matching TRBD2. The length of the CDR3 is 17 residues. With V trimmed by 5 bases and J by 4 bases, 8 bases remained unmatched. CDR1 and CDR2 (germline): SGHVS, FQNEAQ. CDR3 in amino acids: CASSQRLAGGPYNEQFF. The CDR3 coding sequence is TGTGCCAGCAGCCAGAGACTAGCGGGAGGACCATACAATGAGCAGTTCTTC.